The 31 T cell receptor beta chains below were found in one sample sequenced in a study of T cells after yellow fever vaccination. TCRdb ran MiXCR on the 5' RACE reads and lists one entry per CDR3 protein. Altogether 300,000 to 350,000 distinct CDR3 sequences are present, about 4% being singletons, with the ten largest covering more than 20%. Source: PBMCs, taken 5 days after the yellow fever booster vaccination. The origin of the receptors is a man between 18 and 29 years old who received the YFV17D yellow fever vaccine.

This clonotype has more than one count but fewer than ten. CDR3 region: CSAAGTLDNEQFF. CDR3 sequence (DNA): TGCAGCGCCGCCGGGACTCTGGACAATGAGCAGTTCTTC. The chain couples TRBV29-1 to TRBJ2-1; a weak D match, TRBD2 (6 bases). V was shortened by 7 bases and J by 5 bases, with 15 bases between the two germline ends. Germline V CDR1 and CDR2: SQVTM, ANQGSEA. The CDR3 sequence is 13 residues long.

This clonotype was recorded many times. The chain recombines TRBV7-2 with TRBJ2-1; 7 bases line up with TRBD1. Germline assignment: CDR1 SGHTA and CDR2 FQGNSA. The CDR3 loop spans 14 amino acids. V lost 5 bases and J lost 6; bases outside the gene matches: 7. In DNA form, the CDR3 reads TGTGCCAGCAGCACCCGACAGGGTATCAATGAGCAGTTCTTC. Its protein product is CASSTRQGINEQFF.

This clonotype was picked up many times. This chain uses TRBV6-1 with TRBJ2-7; D is unresolved. The V and J ends lost 5 bases and 7 bases respectively, with 15 bases between them. This CDR3 region has 13 residues. Germline V gene data show CDR1 as MNHNS and CDR2 as SASEGT. The CDR3 coding sequence is TGTGCCAGCAGTCACCCTCAGTGGTTGGAGCAGTACGTC. It yields the protein CASSHPQWLEQYV.

In its sample, this clonotype was seen many times. V usage is TRBV11-2 and J usage is TRBJ2-7; TRBD1 or TRBD2 may be the D gene (5 bases each). The CDR3 length is 14 residues. V was pared by 2 bases and J by 6 bases, with 14 bases between. Germline V gene data show CDR1 as SGHAT and CDR2 as FQNNGV. The CDR3 sequence: CASSLFQGEGEQYV. The CDR3 nucleotides are TGTGCCAGCAGCTTATTTCAGGGCGAGGGCGAGCAGTACGTC.

J is TRBJ2-7 and V is TRBV11-2; D is possibly TRBD1 or TRBD2 (5 bases each). Germline-derived CDR1 and CDR2 are SGHAT and FQNNGV. The CDR3 sequence is 15 residues long. Between the trimmed V and J ends, which lost 5 bases and 4 bases, there was a span of 18 bases. The CDR3 DNA reads as TGTGCCAGCAGCCCGTACCGGGGCCCCTTTTACGAGCAGTACTTC. Translated, it gives CASSPYRGPFYEQYF.

In its sample, this clonotype was seen many times. The V call is TRBV3-1, the J call TRBJ2-5; a weak D match, TRBD1 (5 bases). Trimming stripped 6 bases from V and 4 bases from J, with 12 bases between. The CDR3 consists of 13 residues. Germline V CDR1 and CDR2: LGHDT, YNNKEL (reference sequence). The CDR3 DNA is TGTGCCAGCAGACCCCAGGGAAGAGAGACCCAGTACTTC. Residues: CASRPQGRETQYF.

This clonotype showed up just a few times. The V call is TRBV12-3 or TRBV12-4, the J call TRBJ1-2; no reliable D call. This CDR3 comprises 14 residues. Trimming removed 2 bases at V and 0 bases at J, with 7 bases between. CDR3 residues: CASSLTSPNYGYTF. The CDR3 bases are TGTGCCAGCAGTTTAACATCTCCTAACTATGGCTACACCTTC.

This clonotype was seen repeatedly, ten times or more. The chain recombines TRBV6-4 with TRBJ2-2; 14 nucleotides agree with TRBD2. From germline, CDR1 is MRHNA and CDR2 SNTAGT. J lost 0 bases, V lost 7 bases, and 7 bases had no gene match. The CDR3 is made up of 18 amino acids. CDR3: CASTMTSGGDANTGELFF. CDR3 coding DNA: TGTGCCAGCACTATGACTAGCGGGGGGGACGCGAACACCGGGGAGCTGTTTTTT.

This sequence joins TRBV5-1 and TRBJ1-2; TRBD1 matches 8 bases. Germline V gene data show CDR1 as SGHRS and CDR2 as YFSETQ. V trimming: 3 bases; J trimming: 3 bases; junction bases outside the gene matches: 16. The CDR3 covers 18 residues. The CDR3, as DNA: TGCGCCAGCAGCTCCGTTGGAGGCAGGGGGCCACCCCACTATGGCTACACCTTC. It encodes CASSSVGGRGPPHYGYTF.

This clonotype was seen only a few times. The J gene is TRBJ2-3, the V gene TRBV11-3; D not resolved. Germline CDR1 is SGHNT and CDR2 is YENEEA. Deletions cut 2 bases from V and 3 bases from J, with 6 bases between. This CDR3 region has 13 residues. The CDR3 DNA is TGTGCCAGCAGCTTAAGGATGACAGATACGCAGTATTTT. It yields the protein CASSLRMTDTQYF.

The rearrangement joins TRBV12-3 or TRBV12-4 to TRBJ2-5, with TRBD2 matching over 13 bases. The CDR3 has 17 amino acids. V dropped 6 bases and J dropped 3; count of bases not matched to a gene: 10. CDR3 in amino acids: CASSPGEGLAGKETQYF. In DNA form, the CDR3 reads TGTGCCAGCAGCCCTGGGGAGGGACTAGCGGGAAAAGAGACCCAGTACTTC.

This chain connects TRBV20-1 to TRBJ1-5, with 7 bases lining up with TRBD1. The V and J ends lost 3 bases and 2 bases, in that order; junction bases with no gene match: 4. CDR3 length: 14 residues. CDR1 and CDR2 (germline): DFQATT, SNEGSKA (reference sequence). The CDR3 sequence: CSARDRLGNQPQHF. CDR3 nucleotide sequence: TGCAGTGCTAGGGACAGGCTGGGCAATCAGCCCCAGCATTTT.

The chain uses TRBV4-3 and TRBJ2-1, with D maybe TRBD2 (7 bases). Looked up from germline, CDR1 is LGHNA and CDR2 is YSLEER. The V gene lost 1 base and the J gene lost 7 bases, with 11 bases spanning the gap. The CDR3 has 14 residues. DNA of the CDR3: TGCGCCAGCAGCCAAGCGGGGGGCTCTAATGAGCAGTTCTTC. Amino acids: CASSQAGGSNEQFF.

This clonotype was seen many times. The rearrangement links TRBV5-1 to TRBJ2-1; D is unclear. V lost 0 bases, J lost 9 bases, and 4 bases lay in between. The CDR3 runs to 11 residues. Germline V gene lookup returns CDR1 SGHRS and CDR2 YFSETQ. The CDR3 DNA is TGCGCCAGCAGCTTGGAGGCTGAGCAGTTCTTC. This gives the protein CASSLEAEQFF.

This clonotype was seen at least ten times. The chain employs TRBV12-3 or TRBV12-4 and TRBJ1-5; TRBD1 matches at 12 bases. V lost 5 bases, J lost 7 bases, and 6 bases stayed unmatched. The CDR3 covers 15 residues. The CDR3 DNA reads as TGTGCCAGCAGTCCCGGGACAGGGGGCGGACAGCCCCAGCATTTT. Protein: CASSPGTGGGQPQHF.

V and J are TRBV20-1 and TRBJ1-1; 7 bases match TRBD1. Looked up from germline, CDR1 is DFQATT and CDR2 is SNEGSKA (reference sequence). V shed 6 bases, J shed 11 bases, and the junction held 12 bases outside the gene matches. The CDR3 runs 12 residues. The CDR3 loop reads CSAVVRGRRAFF. In DNA form, the CDR3 reads TGCAGTGCGGTAGTGAGGGGGCGAAGGGCTTTCTTT.

A word on this clonotype: Likely a read error: the CDR3 ends without its conserved phenylalanine or tryptophan. V is TRBV9 and J is TRBJ1-2; D perhaps matches TRBD1 (6 bases). The ends were cut back, 0 bases at V and 2 bases at J, with 11 bases in the middle. Germline V gene data show CDR1 as SGDLS and CDR2 as YYNGEE. The CDR3 spans 15 residues. In DNA form, the CDR3 reads TGTGCCAGCAGCGTAGAGTCCAGGGGCAACTATGGCTACACCCTC. Amino acids: CASSVESRGNYGYTL.

This clonotype has a count of ten or more. The J gene is TRBJ2-1, the V gene TRBV12-3 or TRBV12-4; tentatively, D is TRBD2 (5 bases). The CDR3 spans 11 residues. V lost 5 bases and J 10 bases, leaving 9 bases between the germline ends. Written as DNA, the CDR3 is TGTGCCAGCAGTGGGGAGAGGGAGCAGTTCTTC. Translating it yields CASSGEREQFF.

This clonotype has just a few counts. This chain uses TRBV18 with TRBJ2-5; 9 bases are a match to TRBD2. V shed 6 bases, J shed 2 bases, and the junction held 10 bases outside the gene matches. The V gene's germline CDR1 is KGHSH and CDR2 LQKENI. CDR3 length: 16 residues. CDR3 sequence (DNA): TGTGCCAGCTCTCTCCTAGCGGGGCTCCGTCAAGAGACCCAGTACTTC. It translates to CASSLLAGLRQETQYF.

This clonotype appeared a few times. The gene calls are TRBV2 and TRBJ1-4, with 7 bases aligning to TRBD1. CDR3 length: 15 amino acids. V shed 5 bases and J 1 base; nucleotides not matched to a gene: 4. Germline CDR1 is SNHLY and CDR2 is FYNNEI. The CDR3 region is CASSRDSGTNEKLFF. CDR3 nucleotides: TGTGCCAGCAGTCGGGACAGCGGAACTAATGAAAAACTGTTTTTT.

The V and J genes are TRBV5-6 and TRBJ2-7, with D unresolved. The CDR3 covers 15 residues. Germline-derived CDR1 and CDR2 are SGHDT and YYEEEE. V was trimmed by 1 base and J by 0 bases, leaving 11 bases between them. The CDR3 loop is CASSLWQVGSYEQYF. CDR3 nucleotides: TGTGCCAGCAGCTTGTGGCAGGTGGGCTCCTACGAGCAGTACTTC.

This clonotype was counted only a few times. The chain couples TRBV12-3 or TRBV12-4 to TRBJ1-2; TRBD1 matches at 7 bases. Unmatched junction bases numbered 9, after V lost 5 bases and J lost 0 bases. The CDR3 contains 16 residues. In DNA form, the CDR3 reads TGTGCCAGCAGTCCTCTGATGACAGGGACTAACTATGGCTACACCTTC. This codes for CASSPLMTGTNYGYTF.

The chain couples TRBV18 to TRBJ1-6, with D perhaps matching TRBD1 (5 bases). From germline, CDR1 is KGHSH and CDR2 LQKENI. Trimming took 5 bases from V and 3 from J, leaving 11 bases between them. The CDR3 runs 15 residues. The CDR3 sequence is CASSWEQVYNSPLHF. As DNA, the CDR3 is TGTGCCAGCTCATGGGAACAGGTCTATAATTCACCCCTCCACTTT.

This clonotype was seen many times. This sequence joins TRBV10-3 and TRBJ2-2, with 7 bases matching TRBD1. Germline loops: CDR1 ENHRY, CDR2 SYGVKD. J was trimmed by 4 bases and V by 9 bases; bases with no gene match: 2. The CDR3 totals 12 residues. DNA of the CDR3: TGTGCCATTGCAGGGGGCACCGGGGAGCTGTTTTTT. Its translation: CAIAGGTGELFF.

This clonotype was observed at least ten times. As DNA, the CDR3 is TGCGCCAGCTGGGTCGGACTAGCGGCGAACACCGGGGAGCTGTTTTTT. Encoded protein: CASWVGLAANTGELFF. The chain employs TRBV5-1 and TRBJ2-2; 10 bases align to TRBD2. The CDR3 runs to 16 residues. V was clipped by 7 bases and J by 0 bases; unmatched bases: 6. CDR1 and CDR2 from the germline V gene are SGHRS and YFSETQ.

The sample holds many counts of this clonotype. This chain joins TRBV5-8 and TRBJ1-1, with 8 bases that match TRBD1. The CDR3 loop spans 16 amino acids. The germline CDR1 and CDR2 sequences are SGHTS and YDEGEE. Trimming at V came to 4 bases and at J to 2 bases, leaving 10 bases not matched to a gene. The CDR3 is CASSGIRQGSNTEAFF. In DNA form, the CDR3 reads TGTGCCAGCAGCGGAATTCGACAGGGGTCAAACACTGAAGCTTTCTTT.

This chain joins TRBV11-1 and TRBJ2-1; TRBD1 matches 8 bases. The germline gives CDR1 SGHAT, CDR2 FQDESV (reference sequence). The J segment lost 7 bases and the V segment lost 3 bases, leaving 8 bases of the junction unmatched. The CDR3 extends over 15 amino acids. The CDR3 protein is CASSLLAGGKNEQFF. For the CDR3, the DNA is TGTGCCAGCAGCTTGTTGGCAGGGGGCAAAAATGAGCAGTTCTTC.

This clonotype was picked up many times. V and J are TRBV29-1 and TRBJ2-1, with unresolved D. The germline V and J ends were trimmed by 7 bases and 6 bases, with 7 bases remaining between them. CDR1 is SQVTM, CDR2 ANQGSEA, per germline. The CDR3 is made up of 10 amino acids. The CDR3 nucleotides read TGCAGCGGAGACTTCAATGAGCAGTTCTTC. Encoded protein: CSGDFNEQFF.

The gene calls are TRBV20-1 and TRBJ2-5, with D perhaps given as TRBD1 or TRBD2 (5 bases each). CDR1 is DFQATT and CDR2 is SNEGSKA in the germline V gene (reference sequence). V was trimmed by 5 bases and J by 2 bases, leaving 15 bases between them. CDR3 length: 14 amino acids. CDR3 DNA: TGCAGTGCTGACCGGGACGGACCGCAAGAGACCCAGTACTTC. It yields the protein CSADRDGPQETQYF.

This clonotype has a handful of counts. The chain links TRBV10-2 to TRBJ2-7, with a weak D call TRBD1 (6 bases). The germline V gene has CDR1 WSHSY and CDR2 SAAADI. The CDR3 is 14 residues long. Between the trimmed V and J ends, which lost 7 bases and 0 bases, there was a span of 13 bases. CDR3 nucleotide sequence: TGCGCCAGCATGAGACAGGAGAGCTCCTACGAGCAGTACTTC. As protein: CASMRQESSYEQYF.

This clonotype was counted at least ten times. The rearrangement links TRBV11-2 to TRBJ2-3; no reliable D call. CDR1 is SGHAT, CDR2 FQNNGV, per germline. V was clipped by 2 bases and J by 2 bases, with 11 bases between them. There are 15 residues in the CDR3. CDR3 in DNA: TGTGCCAGCAGCTTAAGGGCACAGCTCACAGATACGCAGTATTTT. Its protein product is CASSLRAQLTDTQYF.